The 11 T cell receptor beta chains below all came from one sample that was sequenced in a study of blood T cell repertoires in COVID-19. Assay used: immunoSEQ multiplex PCR; TCRdb lists only in-frame clones, some missing. The table includes approximately 180,000 clones, approximately 80% detected once. Sample: PBMCs or T cells enriched from blood (not recorded which). All receptors come from a woman aged 60-70 years with acute COVID-19.

The chain couples TRBV4-3 to TRBJ2-7; tentative D call: TRBD1 (7 bases). The CDR3 loop spans 15 amino acids. Germline CDR1 LGHNA, CDR2 YSLEER. Trimming shortened V by 4 bases and J by 2 bases, and 15 bases separated the two germline ends. This CDR3 reads CASSPGGSVPYEQYF. CDR3 bases: TGCGCCAGCAGCCCAGGGGGGTCAGTCCCCTACGAGCAGTACTTC.

J is TRBJ2-7 and V is TRBV6-2 or TRBV6-3; 9 nucleotides line up with TRBD1. The CDR3 consists of 20 residues. In germline, CDR1 is MNHEY, CDR2 SVGEGT. J lost 4 bases, V lost 2 bases, and 21 bases had no gene match. CDR3 sequence reads: CASSYPLPRDRARSTYEQYV. Here the CDR3 DNA reads TGTGCCAGCAGTTACCCACTGCCCCGGGACAGGGCTCGATCTACGTACGAGCAGTACGTC.

CDR3 DNA sequence: TGTGCCAGCTCGGGGGACAGCTCATTGCAGCCCCAGCATTTT. Translated, it gives CASSGDSSLQPQHF. The rearrangement uses TRBV18 and TRBJ1-5; 7 nucleotides match TRBD1. CDR3 length: 14 amino acids. The J segment lost 7 bases and the V segment lost 6 bases, leaving 9 bases of the junction unmatched. Germline V CDR1 and CDR2: KGHSH, LQKENI.

J is TRBJ1-4 and V is TRBV19, with D possibly matching TRBD1 (5 bases). V was clipped by 7 bases and J by 8 bases, with 14 bases between them. From germline, CDR1 is LNHDA and CDR2 SQIVND (reference sequence). This CDR3 comprises 13 residues. CDR3 DNA sequence: TGTGCCAGTACCGAACCTGGGGGGGAAAAACTGTTTTTT. It is translated as CASTEPGGEKLFF.

The genes are TRBV3-1 (or the pseudogene TRBV3-2) and TRBJ2-5; 8 bases are shared with TRBD2. The CDR3 contains 17 residues. Unmatched junction bases numbered 12, after V lost 1 base and J lost 5 bases. In germline, CDR1 is LGHDT, CDR2 YNNKEL (reference sequence). The CDR3 region has the DNA TGTGCCAGCAGCCAAGGGTTCGTCGGGGGGGCCGGTGAGACCCAGTACTTC. Residues: CASSQGFVGGAGETQYF.

The V gene is TRBV7-2, the J gene TRBJ1-4, with TRBD1 matching 8 bases. Germline CDR1 is SGHTA and CDR2 is FQGNSA. The CDR3 runs to 14 residues. V lost 3 bases and J lost 5; bases outside the gene matches: 2. DNA of the CDR3: TGTGCCAGCAGCTTCCAGGGGGCGAATGAAAAACTGTTTTTT. This codes for CASSFQGANEKLFF.

The V gene is TRBV10-1, the J gene TRBJ2-7; 8 bases fit TRBD1. J lost 4 bases, V lost 7 bases, and 6 bases had no gene match. This CDR3 region has 13 residues. The germline V gene encodes CDR1 WNHNN and CDR2 SYGVQD (reference sequence). This chain's CDR3 is CASIPDRVYEQYV. DNA for the CDR3: TGCGCCAGCATCCCGGACAGGGTGTACGAGCAGTACGTC.

At least ten counts were recorded for this clone. The chain uses TRBV5-4 and TRBJ2-3; perhaps TRBD1 as D (5 bases). The CDR3 length is 12 residues. V lost 7 bases to trimming and J lost 3 bases, with 9 bases between them. Germline CDR1 is SGHNT and CDR2 is YYREEE (reference sequence). The CDR3 region has the DNA TGTGCCAGCCGTCAGGGAACAGATACGCAGTATTTT. Protein sequence: CASRQGTDTQYF. Complete variable domain (other parts from reference TRBV5-4 and TRBJ2-3): ETGVTQSPTHLIKTRGQQVTLRCSSQSGHNTVSWYQQALGQGPQFIFQYYREEENGRGNFPPRFSGLQFPNYSSELNVNALELDDSALYLCASRQGTDTQYFGPGTRLTVL.

This chain links TRBV7-2 with TRBJ1-6, with 10 bases that match TRBD1. Germline assignment: CDR1 SGHTA and CDR2 FQGNSA. Germline trimming cut 4 bases from V and 10 bases from J; bases unmatched to any gene: 7. The CDR3 is 15 amino acids. CDR3 in DNA: TGTGCCAGCAGCTCCCGGACAGGGGGGACCTCACCCCTCCACTTT. Translated: CASSSRTGGTSPLHF.

Concerning this clone: At one end the junction does not follow the germline gene, possibly because of a read error. The genes are TRBV4-1 and TRBJ1-4; the D is unclear. Germline lookup yields CDR1 MGHRA and CDR2 YSYEKL. There are 15 residues in the CDR3. The CDR3 loop reads CVSSQEGDNNEKLFF. CDR3 coding DNA: TGCGTCAGCAGCCAAGAAGGAGATAACAATGAAAAACTGTTTTTT.

The chain links TRBV7-2 to TRBJ1-5; a weak D match, TRBD1 (6 bases). CDR1 and CDR2 from the germline V gene are SGHTA and FQGNSA. The CDR3 consists of 17 residues. V was cut by 5 bases and J by 1 base, with 18 bases left in between. CDR3 protein: CASSIRSGTNSNQPQHF. The CDR3 region has the DNA TGTGCCAGCAGCATTCGTTCCGGGACAAACAGCAATCAGCCCCAGCATTTT.